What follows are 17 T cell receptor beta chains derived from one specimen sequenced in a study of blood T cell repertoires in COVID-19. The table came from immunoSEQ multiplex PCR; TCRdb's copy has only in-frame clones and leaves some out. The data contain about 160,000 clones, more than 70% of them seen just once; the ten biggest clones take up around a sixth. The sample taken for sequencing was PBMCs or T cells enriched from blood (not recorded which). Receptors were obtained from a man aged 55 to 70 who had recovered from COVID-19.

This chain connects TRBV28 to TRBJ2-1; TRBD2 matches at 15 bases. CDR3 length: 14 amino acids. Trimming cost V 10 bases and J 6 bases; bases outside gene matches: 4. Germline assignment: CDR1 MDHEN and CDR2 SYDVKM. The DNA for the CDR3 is TGTGCCATCGGGACTAGCGGGAGGTTCAATGAGCAGTTCTTC. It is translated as CAIGTSGRFNEQFF.

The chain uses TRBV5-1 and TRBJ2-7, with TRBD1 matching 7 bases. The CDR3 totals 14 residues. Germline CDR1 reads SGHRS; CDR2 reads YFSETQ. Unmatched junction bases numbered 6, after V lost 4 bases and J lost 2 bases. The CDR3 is CASSKGQQTYEQYF. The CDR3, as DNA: TGCGCCAGCAGCAAGGGACAGCAGACCTACGAGCAGTACTTC.

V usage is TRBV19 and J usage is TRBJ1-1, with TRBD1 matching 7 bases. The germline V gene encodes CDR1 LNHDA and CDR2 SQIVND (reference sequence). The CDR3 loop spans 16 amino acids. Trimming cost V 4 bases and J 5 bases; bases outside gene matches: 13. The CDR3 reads CASSTRGTQGWTEAFF. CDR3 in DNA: TGTGCCAGTAGTACGCGGGGCACACAGGGGTGGACTGAAGCTTTCTTT.

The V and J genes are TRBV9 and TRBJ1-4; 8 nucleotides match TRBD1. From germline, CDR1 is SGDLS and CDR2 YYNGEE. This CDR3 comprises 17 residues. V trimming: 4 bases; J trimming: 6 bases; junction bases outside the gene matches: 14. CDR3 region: CASSQEALQGGYEKLFF. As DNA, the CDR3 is TGTGCCAGCAGCCAGGAGGCCTTACAGGGGGGGTATGAAAAACTGTTTTTT.

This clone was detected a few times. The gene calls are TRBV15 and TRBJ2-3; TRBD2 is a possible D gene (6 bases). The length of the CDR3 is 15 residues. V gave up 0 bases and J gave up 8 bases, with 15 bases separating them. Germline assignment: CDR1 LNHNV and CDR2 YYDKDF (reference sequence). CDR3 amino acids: CATSRDLVGRGTQYF. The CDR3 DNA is TGTGCCACCAGCAGAGATCTGGTGGGGCGGGGTACGCAGTATTTT.

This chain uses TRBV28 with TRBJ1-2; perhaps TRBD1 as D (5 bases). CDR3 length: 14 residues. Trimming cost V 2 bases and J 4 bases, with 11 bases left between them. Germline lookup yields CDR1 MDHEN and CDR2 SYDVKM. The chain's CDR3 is CASSLRTTTYGYTF. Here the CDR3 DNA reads TGTGCCAGCAGTTTAAGGACAACTACCTATGGCTACACCTTC.

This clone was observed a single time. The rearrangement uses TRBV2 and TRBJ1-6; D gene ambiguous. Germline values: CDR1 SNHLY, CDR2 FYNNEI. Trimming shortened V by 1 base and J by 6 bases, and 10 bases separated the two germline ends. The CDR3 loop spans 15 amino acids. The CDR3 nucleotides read TGTGCCAGCAGTGAAGGGCGAGGTGGTAATTCACCCCTCCACTTT. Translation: CASSEGRGGNSPLHF.

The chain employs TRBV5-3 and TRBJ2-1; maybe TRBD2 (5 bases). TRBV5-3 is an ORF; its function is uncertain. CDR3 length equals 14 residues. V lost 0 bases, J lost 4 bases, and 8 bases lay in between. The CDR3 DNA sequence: TGTGCCAGAAGCTTGGTGCGAGGGTACAATGAGCAGTTCTTC. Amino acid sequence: CARSLVRGYNEQFF.

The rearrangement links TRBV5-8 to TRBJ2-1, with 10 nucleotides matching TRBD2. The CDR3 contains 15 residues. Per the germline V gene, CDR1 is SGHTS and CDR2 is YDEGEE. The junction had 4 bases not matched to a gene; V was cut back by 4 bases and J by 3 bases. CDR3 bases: TGTGCCAGCAGCCCCGGGACTAGCGACTACAATGAGCAGTTCTTC. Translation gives CASSPGTSDYNEQFF.

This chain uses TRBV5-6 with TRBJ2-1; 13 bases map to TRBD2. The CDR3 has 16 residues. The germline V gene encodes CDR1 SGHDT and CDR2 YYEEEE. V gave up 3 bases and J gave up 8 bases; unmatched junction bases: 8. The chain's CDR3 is CASSYGGLAGADEQFF. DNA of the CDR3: TGTGCCAGCAGCTACGGAGGACTAGCGGGAGCGGATGAGCAGTTCTTC.

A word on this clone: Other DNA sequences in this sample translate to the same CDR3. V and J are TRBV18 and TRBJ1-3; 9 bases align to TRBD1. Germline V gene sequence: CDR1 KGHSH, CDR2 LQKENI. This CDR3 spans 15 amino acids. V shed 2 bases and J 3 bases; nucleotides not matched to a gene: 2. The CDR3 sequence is CASSPRTGDGNTIYF. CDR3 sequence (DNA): TGTGCCAGCTCACCAAGGACAGGGGATGGAAACACCATATATTTT.

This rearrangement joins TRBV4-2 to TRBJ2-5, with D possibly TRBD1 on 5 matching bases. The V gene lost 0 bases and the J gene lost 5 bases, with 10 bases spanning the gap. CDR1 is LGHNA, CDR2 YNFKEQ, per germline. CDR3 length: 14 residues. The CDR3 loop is CASSQDPGQETQYF. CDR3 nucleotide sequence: TGTGCCAGCAGCCAAGATCCAGGGCAGGAGACCCAGTACTTC.

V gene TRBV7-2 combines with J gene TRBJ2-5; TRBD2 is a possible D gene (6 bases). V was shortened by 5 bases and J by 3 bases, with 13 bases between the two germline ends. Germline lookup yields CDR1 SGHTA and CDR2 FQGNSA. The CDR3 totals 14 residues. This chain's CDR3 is CASSTWGGEETQYF. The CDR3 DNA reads TGTGCCAGCAGCACCTGGGGAGGAGAAGAGACCCAGTACTTC.

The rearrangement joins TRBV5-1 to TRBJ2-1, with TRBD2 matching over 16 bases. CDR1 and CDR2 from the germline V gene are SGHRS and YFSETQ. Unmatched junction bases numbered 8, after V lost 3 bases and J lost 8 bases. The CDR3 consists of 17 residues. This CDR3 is CASSSGLAGGPGDEQFF. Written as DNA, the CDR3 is TGCGCCAGCAGCTCGGGACTAGCGGGAGGGCCAGGTGATGAGCAGTTCTTC.

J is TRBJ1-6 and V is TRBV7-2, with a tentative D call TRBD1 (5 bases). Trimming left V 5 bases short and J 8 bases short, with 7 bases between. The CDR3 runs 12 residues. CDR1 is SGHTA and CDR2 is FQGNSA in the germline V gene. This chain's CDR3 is CASSPGDSPLHF. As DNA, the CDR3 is TGTGCCAGCAGCCCGGGGGATTCACCCCTCCACTTT.

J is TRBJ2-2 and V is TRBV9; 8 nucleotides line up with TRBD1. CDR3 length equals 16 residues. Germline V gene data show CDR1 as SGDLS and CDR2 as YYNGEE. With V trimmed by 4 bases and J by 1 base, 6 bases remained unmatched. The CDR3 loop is CASSLRDRMNTGELFF. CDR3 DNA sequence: TGTGCCAGCAGCCTGAGGGACAGGATGAACACCGGGGAGCTGTTTTTT.

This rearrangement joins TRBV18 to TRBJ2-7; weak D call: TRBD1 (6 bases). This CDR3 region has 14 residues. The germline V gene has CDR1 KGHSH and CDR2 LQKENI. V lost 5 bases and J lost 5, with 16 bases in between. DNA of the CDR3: TGTGCCAGCTCAACGAAGCCCGGACAGAACGAGCAGTACTTC. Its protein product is CASSTKPGQNEQYF.